This TCR beta chain was retrieved from a study of human T cells and chemical hapten exposure. Using its own MiXCR run on the RACE reads, TCRdb lists one record per CDR3 protein. Here the sample spans some 360,000 distinct CDR3 sequences, 5.1% being singletons. This sample's time point: pre-sensitization, week 0. Treatment defined: therapeutic diphenylcyclopropenone sensitization with weekly scalp DPC. V gave up 0 bases and J gave up 13 bases; unmatched junction bases: 9. Germline-derived CDR1 and CDR2 are LGHNA and YNFKEQ. This CDR3 has 15 amino acids. This clonotype was detected many times. The source was whole blood, collected in connection with sensitization to the hapten diphenylcyclopropenone (DPC). This receptor was obtained from a woman aged 50 to 60 with alopecia areata. Some clones in this sample may be carry-over from other donors' samples. This chain links TRBV4-2 with TRBJ1-4, with 9 bases matching TRBD1. The CDR3 here is CASSQDVQGAQGLFF. The DNA for the CDR3 is TGTGCCAGCAGCCAAGACGTACAGGGGGCCCAAGGACTGTTTTTT.